The 30 T cell receptor beta chains presented below share a single source sample, sequenced in a study of T cell clusters in autoimmune cytopenias. TRB was amplified from approximately 250 ng of peripheral blood genomic DNA per sample. Multiplex touch-down PCR amplified TRB using TRB-A and TRB-B pools in one tube. After re-calling the multiplex PCR reads, TCRdb lists one entry per CDR3 protein, DNA absent. The sample's table shows roughly 10,000 distinct CDR3 sequences. These data were likewise used in another study, on T cell repertoires in aging, cancer and after chemotherapy.

Sample: peripheral blood. The origin of the receptors is a human donor in good health.

This chain uses TRBV6-1 with TRBJ1-4; TCRdb reports TRBD1, a call that lacks DNA to check it against. CDR3 length equals 14 residues. Germline V gene sequence: CDR1 MNHNS, CDR2 SASEGT. The CDR3 spells CASSVQGTNEKLFF.

Here the CDR3 reads CASSRDRHSGANVLTF. The chain is built from TRBV7-2 and TRBJ2-6; there is no DNA to check the TCRdb D call of TRBD1. The CDR3 sequence is 16 residues long. In germline, CDR1 is SGHTA, CDR2 FQGNSA.

Considering frequency, this clonotype is medium-sized. This rearrangement joins TRBV19 to TRBJ2-2. CDR1 and CDR2 (germline): LNHDA, SQIVND (reference sequence). The CDR3 spans 14 residues. The CDR3 here is CASSIIANTGELFF.

V and J are TRBV6-1 and TRBJ1-6; TCRdb reports TRBD1, a call that lacks DNA to check it against. Germline V gives CDR1 MNHNS, CDR2 SASEGT. This CDR3 is 14 amino acids long. CDR3 region: CASSGQDVDSPLHF.

The V and J genes are TRBV15 and TRBJ2-3; the TRBD1 assignment by TCRdb is unverifiable without DNA. From germline, CDR1 is LNHNV and CDR2 YYDKDF (reference sequence). The CDR3 loop spans 16 amino acids. The CDR3 region is CATSRALGQGADTQYF.

The V and J genes are TRBV19 and TRBJ1-1; lacking DNA, the TRBD1 call made by TCRdb goes unchecked. Germline loops: CDR1 LNHDA, CDR2 SQIVND (reference sequence). This CDR3 has 15 amino acids. CDR3 sequence: CASSIGEGLNTEAFF.

In terms of frequency, this clonotype is medium-sized. The rearrangement joins TRBV19 to TRBJ2-5; with no DNA, the TCRdb D assignment of TRBD2 cannot be verified. CDR3 length equals 17 residues. Germline lookup yields CDR1 LNHDA and CDR2 SQIVND (reference sequence). The CDR3 sequence is CASSIRYRGSIQETQYF. The complete variable domain, with remaining parts taken from reference TRBV19 and TRBJ2-5, reads DGGITQSPKYLFRKEGQNVTLSCEQNLNHDAMYWYRQDPGQGLRLIYYSQIVNDFQKGDIAEGYSVSREKKESFPLTVTSAQKNPTAFYLCASSIRYRGSIQETQYFGPGTRLLVL.

The chain's CDR3 is CAWYRGRVNTEAFF. This rearrangement joins TRBV30 to TRBJ1-1. The V gene's germline CDR1 is GTSNPN and CDR2 SVGIG (reference sequence). There are 14 residues in the CDR3.

The chain couples TRBV18 to TRBJ2-6; TCRdb calls TRBD1, which cannot be checked without DNA. This CDR3 is built from 18 residues. The germline V gene has CDR1 KGHSH and CDR2 LQKENI. The CDR3 spells CASSPSVVGGDGANVLTF.

The rearrangement uses TRBV27 and TRBJ2-3. Per germline, CDR1 MNHEY and CDR2 SMNVEV (reference sequence). The CDR3 has 15 residues. The chain's CDR3 is CASSLGEPRTDTQYF.

The chain is built from TRBV19 and TRBJ2-6; the TCRdb D gene call, TRBD1, has no DNA to confirm it. This CDR3 region has 16 residues. Looked up from germline, CDR1 is LNHDA and CDR2 is SQIVND (reference sequence). CDR3 sequence: CASTPIQGSGANVLTF.

The chain couples TRBV27 to TRBJ2-7; TCRdb's D call, TRBD1, is unchecked because there is no DNA. This CDR3 comprises 14 residues. Germline V lookup: CDR1 MNHEY, CDR2 SMNVEV (reference sequence). The CDR3 protein is CASSNPEGGRAQYF.

The V and J genes are TRBV6-1 and TRBJ2-7; TCRdb outputs TRBD2, but without DNA this stays unchecked. Germline CDR1 MNHNS, CDR2 SASEGT. The CDR3 length is 14 residues. CDR3 sequence reads: CASNPAGGPYEQYF.

Here the CDR3 reads CASSLIPTDTQYF. The chain joins TRBV11-2 to TRBJ2-3. Germline CDR1 and CDR2: SGHAT and FQNNGV. This CDR3 region has 13 residues. Combining the CDR3 with reference TRBV11-2 and TRBJ2-3 gives the whole variable domain EAGVAQSPRYKIIEKRQSVAFWCNPISGHATLYWYQQILGQGPKLLIQFQNNGVVDDSQLPKDRFSAERLKGVDSTLKIQPAKLEDSAVYLCASSLIPTDTQYFGPGTRLTVL.

V gene TRBV5-4 combines with J gene TRBJ1-1. The germline V gene encodes CDR1 SGHNT and CDR2 YYREEE (reference sequence). CDR3 length equals 16 residues. The CDR3 loop is CASSLGVWALNTEAFF. Drawing the rest from reference TRBV5-4 and TRBJ1-1, the complete variable domain is ETGVTQSPTHLIKTRGQQVTLRCSSQSGHNTVSWYQQALGQGPQFIFQYYREEENGRGNFPPRFSGLQFPNYSSELNVNALELDDSALYLCASSLGVWALNTEAFFGQGTRLTVV.

The chain carries TRBV19 and TRBJ1-1; TCRdb outputs TRBD1, but without DNA this stays unchecked. This CDR3 region has 15 residues. The germline CDR1 and CDR2 sequences are LNHDA and SQIVND (reference sequence). The CDR3 here is CASSKDRGQDTEAFF.

This rearrangement joins TRBV12-3 or TRBV12-4 to TRBJ2-7; TCRdb gives TRBD1 as the D gene, but with no DNA this cannot be confirmed. This CDR3 region has 13 residues. The CDR3 spells CASSRTVSYEQYF.

V usage is TRBV6-1 and J usage is TRBJ1-4; TCRdb returns TRBD1, unconfirmable since there is no DNA. The CDR3 has 14 amino acids. Germline values: CDR1 MNHNS, CDR2 SASEGT. The CDR3 sequence is CASRLGETNEKLFF.

The gene calls are TRBV6-5 and TRBJ1-4. The CDR3 loop spans 14 amino acids. Germline CDR1 and CDR2: MNHEY and SVGAGI. The CDR3 protein is CASRRDSGGEKLFF.

Its frequency marks this clonotype as medium-sized. The chain recombines TRBV6-1 with TRBJ2-3. This CDR3 has 12 residues. Germline V gene data show CDR1 as MNHNS and CDR2 as SASEGT. CDR3 amino acids: CASSDVGNTQYF.

The rearrangement uses TRBV6-2 or TRBV6-3 and TRBJ2-1; TCRdb returns TRBD2, unconfirmable since there is no DNA. The CDR3 runs 14 residues. The germline gives CDR1 MNHEY, CDR2 SVGEGT. This chain's CDR3 is CASTLTSQYNEQFF.

The CDR3 loop is CASSYWGLGQGVWGRSYEQYF. V usage is TRBV6-6 and J usage is TRBJ2-7; the D gene TCRdb calls, TRBD1, cannot be checked with no DNA. Germline V CDR1 and CDR2: MNHNY, SVGAGI (reference sequence). This CDR3 spans 21 amino acids.

The chain joins TRBV19 to TRBJ1-4; TCRdb's D call, TRBD1, is unchecked because there is no DNA. Looked up from germline, CDR1 is LNHDA and CDR2 is SQIVND (reference sequence). This CDR3 spans 14 amino acids. The CDR3 loop is CASSSDRRDEKLFF.

Measured by frequency, this clonotype is medium-sized (0.01 to 0.1%). CDR3 sequence reads: CSVEWVSYTGELFF. This rearrangement joins TRBV29-1 to TRBJ2-2. CDR3 size: 14 residues. The germline CDR1 and CDR2 sequences are SQVTM and ANQGSEA.

This chain connects TRBV6-2 or TRBV6-3 to TRBJ1-2. Germline values: CDR1 MNHEY, CDR2 SVGEGT. The CDR3 extends over 14 amino acids. The CDR3 sequence: CASSRAGSFYGYTF.

The chain employs TRBV27 and TRBJ2-3. The CDR3 has 13 amino acids. Germline-derived CDR1 and CDR2 are MNHEY and SMNVEV (reference sequence). CDR3 loop: CASSLRGEDTQYF.

The chain recombines TRBV27 with TRBJ2-3; there is no DNA to check the TCRdb D call of TRBD1. The CDR3 is 18 residues long. Germline CDR1 is MNHEY and CDR2 is SMNVEV (reference sequence). CDR3 sequence reads: CASSFRRGEGRRTDTQYF.

The rearrangement uses TRBV24-1 and TRBJ2-2; TCRdb picks TRBD1, but there is no DNA to check that call. The V gene's germline CDR1 is KGHDR and CDR2 SFDVKD. The CDR3 spans 16 residues. The CDR3 sequence is CATSDRRSGGTGELFF.

The V and J genes are TRBV27 and TRBJ2-7; checking the TCRdb D call of TRBD1 is not possible without DNA. Germline-derived CDR1 and CDR2 are MNHEY and SMNVEV (reference sequence). This CDR3 comprises 18 residues. The CDR3 region is CASSFSGRGWTGSYEQYF.

CDR3: CAWSVGIGGIEQYF. The chain combines TRBV30 with TRBJ2-7; the TRBD1 assignment by TCRdb is unverifiable without DNA. The CDR3 is made up of 14 amino acids. CDR1 and CDR2 from the germline V gene are GTSNPN and SVGIG (reference sequence).